One T cell receptor (beta chain) is described in this entry. Antigen: not known. Assay: immunoSEQ multiplex PCR; the TCRdb copy retains only in-frame clones and omits some. The sample has roughly 48,000 clones. This sample was included in a study of Tregs in tolerant kidney transplant recipients. Broader study findings: Validation in larger populations is needed because few patients were studied. In tolerant patients, donor-specific Tregs outgrew total Tregs, suggesting antigen-driven expansion.

The receptor was isolated from a human donor who received a combined kidney and bone marrow transplant. The input for sequencing was CD4+ T cells from blood, taken before the transplant.

CDR3 residues: CASSPTPNGDQETQYF. CDR3 bases read: TGCGCCAGCAGCCCCACTCCCAACGGGGACCAAGAGACC. V and J are TRBV5-1 and TRBJ2-5; possibly TRBD2 for D (5 bases). The read falls 3 residues short of the CDR3 end, and the missing part is taken from the germline J gene. Germline V lookup: CDR1 SGHRS, CDR2 YFSETQ. V was trimmed by 4 bases and J by 0 bases, leaving 16 bases between them. This CDR3 is 16 amino acids long.